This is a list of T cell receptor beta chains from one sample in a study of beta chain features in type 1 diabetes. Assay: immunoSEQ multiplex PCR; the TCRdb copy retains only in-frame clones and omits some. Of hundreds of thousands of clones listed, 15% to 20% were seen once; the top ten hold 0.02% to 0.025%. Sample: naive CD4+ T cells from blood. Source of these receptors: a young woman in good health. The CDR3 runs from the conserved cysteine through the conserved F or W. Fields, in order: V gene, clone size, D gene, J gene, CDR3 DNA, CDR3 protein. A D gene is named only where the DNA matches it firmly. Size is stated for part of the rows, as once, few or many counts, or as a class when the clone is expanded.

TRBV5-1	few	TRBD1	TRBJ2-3	TGCGCCAGCAGCTTGGCGACAGGGCCAGATACGCAGTATTTT	CASSLATGPDTQYF
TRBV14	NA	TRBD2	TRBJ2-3	TGTGCCAGCAGCCAAGAACGCGGACGGGGGGTCACTCTAGATACGCAGTATTTT	CASSQERGRGVTLDTQYF
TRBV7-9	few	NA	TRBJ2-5	TGTGCCGTCAGCAAGGGGAAGAGGGCCCAAGAGACCCAGTACTTC	CAVSKGKRAQETQYF
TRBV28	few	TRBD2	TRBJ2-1	TGTGCCAGCATCGGTAGCGGGAGTGGCGCAAATGAGCAGTTCTTC	CASIGSGSGANEQFF
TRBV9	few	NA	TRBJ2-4	TGTGCCAGCAGCATGGGTACAGCCAAAAACATTCAGTACTTC	CASSMGTAKNIQYF
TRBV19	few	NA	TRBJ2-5	TGTGCCAGTAGCCCCGCGGGATGGGAGACCCAGTACTTC	CASSPAGWETQYF
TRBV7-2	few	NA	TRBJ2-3	TGTGCCAGCAGCTTAGACCGCGGAGGTAGCACAGATACGCAGTATTTT	CASSLDRGGSTDTQYF
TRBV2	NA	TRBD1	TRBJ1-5	TGTGCCAGCAGTGAAGCCCAGGGGGGACGTCAGCCCCAGCATTTT	CASSEAQGGRQPQHF
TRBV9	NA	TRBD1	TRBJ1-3	TGTGCCAGCAGCGTAGCGGACAGGGGGCCAGGAAACACCATATATTTT	CASSVADRGPGNTIYF
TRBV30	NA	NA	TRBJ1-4	TGTGCCTGGAGTGTAGGTCCACAGCGGGTCACAAGGCCCACAACTAATGAAAAACTGTTTTTT	CAWSVGPQRVTRPTTNEKLFF
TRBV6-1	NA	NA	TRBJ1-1	TGTGCCAGCAGTGCGGGCAGGAACACTGAAGCTTTCTTT	CASSAGRNTEAFF
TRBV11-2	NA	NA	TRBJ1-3	TGTGCCAGCAGCTTACCTGGACGGAGTGGAAACACCATATATTTT	CASSLPGRSGNTIYF
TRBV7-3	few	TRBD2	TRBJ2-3	TGTGCCAGCAGCTTAAACGGGAGGCCGGATACGCAGTATTTT	CASSLNGRPDTQYF
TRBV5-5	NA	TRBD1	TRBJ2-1	TGTGCCAGCAGCCCGACAGGGAGCTCCTACAATGAGCAGTTCTTC	CASSPTGSSYNEQFF
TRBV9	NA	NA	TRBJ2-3	TGTGCCAGCAGCGACGGGGCTCAGGATACGCAGTATTTT	CASSDGAQDTQYF
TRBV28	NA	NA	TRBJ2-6	TGTGCCAGCAGTTTAGGGGGTACTGGGGCCAACGTCCTGACTTTC	CASSLGGTGANVLTF
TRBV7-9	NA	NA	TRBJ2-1	TGTGCCAGCTCCCATGGGGGCGAGCAGTTCTTC	CASSHGGEQFF
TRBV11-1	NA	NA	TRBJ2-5	TGTGCCAGCAGCTCAAATGGGGTGGAGACCCAGTACTTC	CASSSNGVETQYF
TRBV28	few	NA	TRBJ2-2	TGTGCCAGCAGTTTGGGCAACACCGGGGAGCTGTTTTTT	CASSLGNTGELFF
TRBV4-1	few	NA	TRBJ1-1	TGCGCCAGCAGCCAAGTACGGACAGCGGGATACACTGAAGCTTTCTTT	CASSQVRTAGYTEAFF
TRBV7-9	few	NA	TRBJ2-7	TGTGCCAGCAGCATCATGAGTTACGAGCAGTACTTC	CASSIMSYEQYF
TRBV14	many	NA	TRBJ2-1	TGTGCCAGCAGCCAACTTGTCAGGGGAAATGAGCAGTTCTTC	CASSQLVRGNEQFF
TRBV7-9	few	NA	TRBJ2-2	TGTGCCAGCAGCCCACAGGGGAACACCGGGGAGCTGTTTTTT	CASSPQGNTGELFF
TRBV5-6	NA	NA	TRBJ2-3	TGTGCCAGCTGGTGGAGAAGCACAGATACGCAGTATTTT	CASWWRSTDTQYF
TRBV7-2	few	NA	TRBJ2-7	TGTGCCAGCAGCTTAGGGATTTACTACGAGCAGTACTTC	CASSLGIYYEQYF
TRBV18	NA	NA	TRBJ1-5	TGTGCCAGCTCACCTCTTGCGGGGGTGGGTCAGCCCCAGCATTTT	CASSPLAGVGQPQHF
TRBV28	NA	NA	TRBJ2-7	TGTGCCAGCAGTTTATTACCGGAGTACTACGAGCAGTACTTC	CASSLLPEYYEQYF
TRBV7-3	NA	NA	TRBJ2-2	TGTGCCAGCAGCGAACAGGGAATCACCGGGGAGCTGTTTTTT	CASSEQGITGELFF
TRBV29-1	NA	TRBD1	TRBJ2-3	TGCAGCGCCGTGACAGGGGGCACAGATACGCAGTATTTT	CSAVTGGTDTQYF
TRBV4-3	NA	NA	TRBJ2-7	TGCGCCAGCAGCCAAGACCGCCTAATAAGGGACGAGCAGTACTTC	CASSQDRLIRDEQYF
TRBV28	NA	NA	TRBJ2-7	TGTGCCAGCAGTCTAAGATCCCTCGAGCAGTACTTC	CASSLRSLEQYF
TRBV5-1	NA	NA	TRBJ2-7	TGCGCCAGCAGCTTGGCCGTGGGAGTAAGAGCCTACTACGAGCAGTACTTC	CASSLAVGVRAYYEQYF
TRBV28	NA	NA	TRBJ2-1	TGTGCCAGCCTGACTCGCAACAATGAGCAGTTCTTC	CASLTRNNEQFF
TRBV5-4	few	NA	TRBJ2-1	TGTGCCAGCAGCTTGATGTTAGGGCGGGACTACAATGAGCAGTTCTTC	CASSLMLGRDYNEQFF
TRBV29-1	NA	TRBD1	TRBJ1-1	TGCAGCGTAGGCCGGGACAGCTTCACTGAAGCTTTCTTT	CSVGRDSFTEAFF
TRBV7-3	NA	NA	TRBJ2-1	TGTGCCAGCAGCTCCAACGGTGGATACAATGAGCAGTTCTTC	CASSSNGGYNEQFF
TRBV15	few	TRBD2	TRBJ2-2	TGTGCCACCAGCAGAGATAGCGGGCGAACGAACACCGGGGAGCTGTTTTTT	CATSRDSGRTNTGELFF
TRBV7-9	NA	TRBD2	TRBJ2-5	TGTGCCAGCAGTGAAATACTAGCGGGAGGCCGGGAGACCCAGTACTTC	CASSEILAGGRETQYF
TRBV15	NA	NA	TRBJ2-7	TGTGCCACCAGCAAAAACACGGAGCAGTACTTC	CATSKNTEQYF
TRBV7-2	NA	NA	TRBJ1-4	TGTGCCAGCAGCTTAGACGGACCAAAACTGTTTTTT	CASSLDGPKLFF
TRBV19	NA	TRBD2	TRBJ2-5	TGTGCCAGCTCGCGGGGGGGCCTAGGAGAGACCCAGTACTTC	CASSRGGLGETQYF
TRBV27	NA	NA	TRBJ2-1	TGTGCCAGCCGTCCCTCTCGGCGATGGAATGAGCAGTTCTTC	CASRPSRRWNEQFF
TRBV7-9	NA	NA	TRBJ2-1	TGTGCCAGCAGCCTGGGGGAGAATGAGCAGTTCTTC	CASSLGENEQFF
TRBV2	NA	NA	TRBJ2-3	TGTGCCAGCAGATACAGGGACGGGGGAGATACGCAGTATTTT	CASRYRDGGDTQYF
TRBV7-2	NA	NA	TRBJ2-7	TGTGCCAGCAGCTTAGGGTCACCAGGATTCTCCTACGAGCAGTACTTC	CASSLGSPGFSYEQYF
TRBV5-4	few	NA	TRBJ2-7	TGTGCCAGCAGCTTGGACCCGGGGGCCTACGAGCAGTACTTC	CASSLDPGAYEQYF
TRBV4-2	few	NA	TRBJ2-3	TGTGCCAGCAGCCAATACCTCGGAGGCGTTAGCACAGATACGCAGTATTTT	CASSQYLGGVSTDTQYF
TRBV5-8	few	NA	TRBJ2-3	TGTGCCAGCAGCTTGGGACAGGGCGGGAGACCAGATACGCAGTATTTT	CASSLGQGGRPDTQYF
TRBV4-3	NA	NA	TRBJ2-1	TGCGCCAGCAGCCAAGGATCCCTAACCCTAAATGAGCAGTTCTTC	CASSQGSLTLNEQFF
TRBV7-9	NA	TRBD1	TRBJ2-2	TGTGCCAGCAGACGGGGACAGCGTGTCGGGGAGCTGTTTTTT	CASRRGQRVGELFF
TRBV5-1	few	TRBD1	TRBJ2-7	TGCGCCAGCAGCTTCCGTCCCGACAGGGTCTACGAGCAGTACTTC	CASSFRPDRVYEQYF
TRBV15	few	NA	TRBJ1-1	TGTGCCACCAGCAGAGAGTGGGGGAACACTGAAGCTTTCTTT	CATSREWGNTEAFF
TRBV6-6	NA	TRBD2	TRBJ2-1	TGTGCCAGCAGTCTAGCGGGGACTAGCGGATACAATGAGCAGTTCTTC	CASSLAGTSGYNEQFF
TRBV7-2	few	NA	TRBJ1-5	TGTGCCAGCAGCTTAGAGGGGGGCCAGCCCCAGCATTTT	CASSLEGGQPQHF
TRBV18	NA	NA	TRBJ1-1	TGTGCCAGCTCACCACCAGCAGGGATGAACACTGAAGCTTTCTTT	CASSPPAGMNTEAFF
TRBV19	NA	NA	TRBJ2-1	TGTGCCAGTAATCGGGGTGGGCTGTCGTACAATGAGCAGTTCTTC	CASNRGGLSYNEQFF
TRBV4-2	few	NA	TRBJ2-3	TGTGCCAGCAGCCAAGATCACTACAGCACAGATACGCAGTATTTT	CASSQDHYSTDTQYF